This TCR beta chain was recorded in a study of blood T cell repertoires in COVID-19. Study overall: Sites in the United States, Italy and Spain provided acute and convalescent COVID-19 samples.

Trimming removed 6 bases at V and 2 bases at J, with 17 bases between. From germline, CDR1 is LGHNT and CDR2 FRNRAP. This CDR3 has 15 amino acids. Clones were sequenced by immunoSEQ multiplex PCR, and TCRdb holds only the in-frame ones, with some missing. The sample records under 90,000 clones, over 65% being singletons. Sequencing was performed on peripheral blood. This clonotype was sampled from a man aged 45-65 years with active or convalescent COVID-19. The chain employs TRBV12-5 and TRBJ2-7; weak D call: TRBD1 (5 bases). CDR3 sequence (DNA): TGTGCTAGTGGCTCCAGACAGCAACCACCCTACGAGCAGTACTTC. This codes for CASGSRQQPPYEQYF.